One and the same sample provided the 12 T cell receptor beta chains below, sequenced in a study of T cell responses to AZD1222 COVID-19 vaccine. Libraries were prepared by immunoSEQ multiplex PCR; TCRdb keeps only in-frame clonotypes and omits some of them. The repertoire holds 100,000 or so clones, approximately 90% seen once, with 9.1% in the top ten. Source: peripheral blood, taken on day 0 of AZD1222 vaccination. The receptors were sampled from an adult in good health.

The V and J genes are TRBV19 and TRBJ2-1, with 7 positions matching TRBD2. V trimming: 10 bases; J trimming: 1 base; junction bases outside the gene matches: 10. This CDR3 spans 15 amino acids. Looked up from germline, CDR1 is LNHDA and CDR2 is SQIVND (reference sequence). CDR3 in amino acids: CAKGRGPRSYNEQFF. The CDR3 DNA reads as TGTGCCAAAGGGAGGGGTCCTAGGTCCTACAATGAGCAGTTCTTC.

This clone was picked up one time. This sequence joins TRBV27 and TRBJ2-7; D not certain. CDR1 and CDR2 (germline): MNHEY, SMNVEV (reference sequence). The CDR3 is made up of 12 amino acids. Trimming took off 6 bases at V and 4 bases at J, with 10 bases between the two ends. The CDR3 region has the DNA TGTGCCAGCAGAGGGTCTCTTTACGAGCAGTACTTC. This sequence encodes CASRGSLYEQYF.

This rearrangement joins TRBV30 to TRBJ1-2; a weak D match, TRBD1 (5 bases). Trimming took 1 base from V and 5 from J, leaving 17 bases between them. CDR3 length: 15 amino acids. Germline V gene sequence: CDR1 GTSNPN, CDR2 SVGIG (reference sequence). The chain's CDR3 is CAWSASGTTGYGYTF. The CDR3 nucleotides are TGTGCCTGGAGTGCCTCAGGGACGACGGGGTATGGCTACACCTTC.

The chain uses TRBV7-9 and TRBJ1-2; D is unclear. V lost 1 base and J lost 8, with 14 bases in between. Germline V gives CDR1 SEHNR, CDR2 FQNEAQ (reference sequence). This CDR3 comprises 14 residues. The CDR3 here is CASSLEQPMGGYTF. CDR3 nucleotide sequence: TGTGCCAGCAGCTTAGAACAGCCTATGGGAGGCTACACCTTC.

The V and J genes are TRBV5-1 and TRBJ2-7; 10 nucleotides agree with TRBD1. The CDR3 sequence is 18 residues long. J was trimmed by 1 base and V by 2 bases; bases with no gene match: 12. The germline V gene encodes CDR1 SGHRS and CDR2 YFSETQ. The CDR3 DNA reads TGCGCCAGCAGCTTAAGATTCACCGGGACAGGGGTTTCCTACGAGCAGTACTTC. This encodes CASSLRFTGTGVSYEQYF.

The count of this clone is one. V gene TRBV6-5 combines with J gene TRBJ1-6; the D is unclear. Germline V CDR1 and CDR2: MNHEY, SVGAGI. The CDR3 runs 12 residues. CDR3 in DNA: TGTGCAAGCGTCCAGGAGAATTCACCCCTCCACTTT. It yields the protein CASVQENSPLHF.

The gene calls are TRBV29-1 and TRBJ1-1; D call uncertain. This CDR3 region has 15 residues. CDR1 and CDR2 (germline): SQVTM, ANQGSEA. With 5 bases removed from V and 2 bases from J, the gap between germline ends came to 18 bases. CDR3 bases: TGCAGCGTTCGGTCCAGGCCAGGTAGAAACACTGAAGCTTTCTTT. Translating it yields CSVRSRPGRNTEAFF. Full variable domain (outside the CDR3, taken from reference TRBV29-1 and TRBJ1-1): SAVISQKPSRDICQRGTSLTIQCQVDSQVTMMFWYRQQPGQSLTLIATANQGSEATYESGFVIDKFPISRPNLTFSTLTVSNMSPEDSSIYLCSVRSRPGRNTEAFFGQGTRLTVV.

The count of this clone is one. The rearrangement uses TRBV6-5 and TRBJ2-3; no clear D. The germline CDR1 and CDR2 sequences are MNHEY and SVGAGI. This CDR3 comprises 14 residues. V lost 6 bases and J lost 2, with 12 bases in between. The CDR3 DNA sequence: TGTGCCAGCAGGCAAGACCAGAACACAGATACGCAGTATTTT. Its translation: CASRQDQNTDTQYF.

The chain joins TRBV2 to TRBJ1-1; 7 bases are shared with TRBD1. The CDR3 is made up of 15 amino acids. Germline assignment: CDR1 SNHLY and CDR2 FYNNEI. The V segment lost 6 bases and the J segment 0 bases; nucleotides outside the gene matches: 7. CDR3 DNA sequence: TGTGCCAGCAGGAGGGACAGTCCCCTGAACACTGAAGCTTTCTTT. It translates to CASRRDSPLNTEAFF. Combining the CDR3 with reference TRBV2 and TRBJ1-1 gives the whole variable domain EPEVTQTPSHQVTQMGQEVILRCVPISNHLYFYWYRQILGQKVEFLVSFYNNEISEKSEIFDDQFSVERPDGSNFTLKIRSTKLEDSAMYFCASRRDSPLNTEAFFGQGTRLTVV.

This chain links TRBV2 with TRBJ1-5; a weak D match, TRBD1 (6 bases). Deletions cut 4 bases from V and 3 bases from J, with 19 bases between. The CDR3 contains 17 residues. Germline V lookup: CDR1 SNHLY, CDR2 FYNNEI. This CDR3 is CASSVYRTGNFNQPQHF. DNA of the CDR3: TGTGCCAGCAGTGTTTATCGAACAGGGAACTTCAATCAGCCCCAGCATTTT.

The gene calls are TRBV3-1 (or the pseudogene TRBV3-2) and TRBJ2-7; 8 bases agree with TRBD1. CDR3 length: 16 amino acids. Germline assignment: CDR1 LGHDT and CDR2 YNNKEL (reference sequence). Trimming took 4 bases from V and 3 from J; bases not matched to a gene: 11. Here the CDR3 DNA reads TGTGCCAGCAGCCCAGCCGGACAGGGCTCCTTCTACGAGCAGTACTTC. Protein sequence: CASSPAGQGSFYEQYF.

This chain joins TRBV15 and TRBJ2-1; 8 bases map to TRBD2. The germline CDR1 and CDR2 sequences are LNHNV and YYDKDF (reference sequence). The CDR3 has 15 residues. V was clipped by 4 bases and J by 3 bases; unmatched bases: 5. The CDR3 nucleotides read TGTGCCACCAGCACCTTGGGACTAGACTACAATGAGCAGTTCTTC. This gives the protein CATSTLGLDYNEQFF.